The 27 T cell receptor beta chains presented below share a single source sample, sequenced in a study of shared clonotypes between healthy human individuals. CD45RO-negative, CCR7-selected cells formed the naive CD8 fraction, which excluded terminally differentiated effector memory CD45RA+ cells. Assay: immunoSEQ multiplex PCR; the TCRdb copy retains only in-frame clones and omits some. The repertoire holds more than 600,000 clones, with around 92% as singletons. What was sequenced was naive CD8+ T cells sorted from blood. The receptor source for this set is a man aged 25-45 years in good health.

The chain couples TRBV4-1 to TRBJ1-2; 9 bases line up with TRBD1. The CDR3 covers 19 residues. The V segment lost 1 base and the J segment 6 bases; nucleotides outside the gene matches: 18. CDR1 is MGHRA, CDR2 YSYEKL, per germline. Here the CDR3 DNA reads TGCGCCAGCAGCCAAGTTCTGGCGACGATGGACAGGGGATTCGATGGCTACACCTTC. Translating gives CASSQVLATMDRGFDGYTF.

The chain employs TRBV28 and TRBJ2-3; D not certain. This CDR3 spans 13 amino acids. Germline loops: CDR1 MDHEN, CDR2 SYDVKM. Trimming removed 8 bases from V and 2 bases from J, with 11 bases in between. CDR3 amino acids: CASETENTDTQYF. The CDR3 DNA follows: TGTGCCAGCGAAACAGAAAACACAGATACGCAGTATTTT.

The chain couples TRBV2 to TRBJ2-2; TRBD1 might be the D (5 bases). V shed 7 bases and J shed 8 bases, with 20 bases lying between them. The germline gives CDR1 SNHLY, CDR2 FYNNEI. The CDR3 consists of 15 residues. CDR3 loop: CASTTGGALTGELFF. For the CDR3, the DNA is TGTGCCAGCACCACCGGTGGGGCCTTGACGGGGGAGCTGTTTTTT.

This chain uses TRBV11-2 with TRBJ1-1; 7 bases align to TRBD1. With V trimmed by 5 bases and J by 3 bases, 3 bases remained unmatched. The CDR3 has 13 amino acids. Germline loops: CDR1 SGHAT, CDR2 FQNNGV. The DNA of the CDR3 is TGTGCCAGCAGCCCTCAGGGGGACACTGAAGCTTTCTTT. This translates into CASSPQGDTEAFF.

This clone was recorded once. The CDR3 protein is CASSETTAYEQYF. The CDR3 bases are TGCGCCAGCAGTGAGACTACGGCATACGAGCAGTACTTC. The chain couples TRBV10-2 to TRBJ2-7; D is unclear. The CDR3 runs 13 residues. V was cut by 2 bases and J by 4 bases, with 9 bases left in between. The V gene's germline CDR1 is WSHSY and CDR2 SAAADI.

V and J are TRBV7-6 and TRBJ1-4, with a weak D call TRBD1 (5 bases). The length of the CDR3 is 17 residues. CDR1 is SGHVS, CDR2 FNYEAQ, per germline. V was trimmed by 1 base and J by 0 bases, leaving 12 bases between them. The CDR3 coding sequence is TGTGCCAGCAGCTTAGTCGGGGACCCCGCAACTAATGAAAAACTGTTTTTT. Its protein is CASSLVGDPATNEKLFF.

The DNA for the CDR3 is TGTGCCAGCAGTGAAGAAGGACTAGCGGGGGAGACCCAGTACTTC. Protein: CASSEEGLAGETQYF. The J gene is TRBJ2-5, the V gene TRBV25-1; 12 bases map to TRBD2. The CDR3 spans 15 residues. Germline V CDR1 and CDR2: MGHDK, SYGVNS. The V segment lost 2 bases and the J segment 5 bases; nucleotides outside the gene matches: 3.

The chain has TRBV5-4 and TRBJ2-2; 8 nucleotides match TRBD1. The CDR3 spans 15 residues. Looked up from germline, CDR1 is SGHNT and CDR2 is YYREEE (reference sequence). The junction had 5 bases not matched to a gene; V was cut back by 0 bases and J by 7 bases. In nucleotides, the CDR3 is TGTGCCAGCAGCTTGGCAGACAGGGGCTTCGGGGAGCTGTTTTTT. Amino acids: CASSLADRGFGELFF.

The chain links TRBV27 to TRBJ2-1, with TRBD2 identical over 12 bases. CDR3 length: 17 amino acids. The ends lost 3 bases at V and 4 bases at J; junction bases unmatched: 7. The V gene's germline CDR1 is MNHEY and CDR2 SMNVEV (reference sequence). DNA of the CDR3: TGTGCCAGCAGTTTGGGACTAGCGGGTGGGAAATACAATGAGCAGTTCTTC. Translating it yields CASSLGLAGGKYNEQFF.

In its sample, this clone was seen once. V usage is TRBV14 and J usage is TRBJ2-1; TRBD1 aligns across 12 bases. Per germline, CDR1 SGHDN and CDR2 FVKESK. V lost 4 bases, J lost 1 base, and 14 bases stayed unmatched. The CDR3 length is 20 residues. CDR3 in DNA: TGTGCCAGCAGCCCCCTCCCGGGACAGGGGGCGTCGGGATCCTACAATGAGCAGTTCTTC. The encoded protein is CASSPLPGQGASGSYNEQFF. Looking up the rest from reference TRBV14 and TRBJ2-1 gives the full variable domain: EAGVTQFPSHSVIEKGQTVTLRCDPISGHDNLYWYRRVMGKEIKFLLHFVKESKQDESGMPNNRFLAERTGGTYSTLKVQPAELEDSGVYFCASSPLPGQGASGSYNEQFFGPGTRLTVL.

The CDR3 is CASSLGRISYNEQFF. DNA for the CDR3: TGTGCCAGCAGTCTAGGGAGGATCTCCTACAATGAGCAGTTCTTC. This chain connects TRBV7-2 to TRBJ2-1, with D maybe TRBD2 (6 bases). Germline V gene sequence: CDR1 SGHTA, CDR2 FQGNSA. The CDR3 has 15 amino acids. V lost 6 bases, J lost 0 bases, and 12 bases lay in between.

The chain combines TRBV13 with TRBJ2-3; D is undetermined. V was shortened by 6 bases and J by 4 bases, with 14 bases between the two germline ends. CDR3 length equals 14 residues. CDR1 is PRHDT and CDR2 is FYEKMQ in the germline V gene (reference sequence). CDR3 sequence reads: CASSGERVPDTQYF. The CDR3 nucleotides are TGTGCCAGCAGTGGAGAACGGGTCCCAGATACGCAGTATTTT.

J is TRBJ2-1 and V is TRBV5-5; D not resolved. The V and J ends lost 0 bases and 2 bases respectively, with 9 bases between them. This CDR3 is 15 amino acids long. CDR1 and CDR2 from the germline V gene are SGHKS and YYEKEE (reference sequence). CDR3 nucleotides: TGTGCCAGCAGCTTGGACCCGGCAACCTACAATGAGCAGTTCTTC. Protein sequence: CASSLDPATYNEQFF.

CDR3 bases: TGTGCCAGCAGTTTAATTGGAGGGCCCCAGCATTTT. Protein: CASSLIGGPQHF. V usage is TRBV27 and J usage is TRBJ1-5; no clear D gene. From germline, CDR1 is MNHEY and CDR2 SMNVEV (reference sequence). The CDR3 sequence is 12 residues long. V lost 2 bases and J lost 9, with 8 bases in between.

The chain joins TRBV29-1 to TRBJ1-2, with D perhaps matching TRBD1 (6 bases). Trimming cost V 7 bases and J 2 bases, with 14 bases left between them. This CDR3 region has 13 residues. Per germline, CDR1 SQVTM and CDR2 ANQGSEA. The CDR3 loop is CSARDIVNYGYTF. CDR3 sequence (DNA): TGCAGCGCCCGGGACATCGTAAACTATGGCTACACCTTC.

The chain recombines TRBV2 with TRBJ2-7, with 7 bases fitting TRBD2. This CDR3 comprises 13 residues. The trim removed 8 bases at V and 2 bases at J, leaving 6 bases unmatched. Germline V CDR1 and CDR2: SNHLY, FYNNEI. CDR3 amino acids: CASGEGVAYEQYF. The CDR3 region has the DNA TGTGCCAGCGGGGAGGGAGTGGCCTACGAGCAGTACTTC.

V is TRBV5-1 and J is TRBJ2-7; perhaps TRBD2 as D (8 bases). In germline, CDR1 is SGHRS, CDR2 YFSETQ. The CDR3 totals 15 residues. V gave up 2 bases and J gave up 0 bases, with 12 bases separating them. CDR3 in DNA: TGCGCCAGCAGCTTTAGCGGGGACAGCTCCTACGAGCAGTACTTC. As protein: CASSFSGDSSYEQYF.

The rearrangement joins TRBV5-4 to TRBJ2-1; 7 bases are a match to TRBD1. There are 16 residues in the CDR3. The germline V gene encodes CDR1 SGHNT and CDR2 YYREEE (reference sequence). V dropped 0 bases and J dropped 2; count of bases not matched to a gene: 5. This chain's CDR3 is CASSLGRGGPYNEQFF. The CDR3 bases are TGTGCCAGCAGCTTGGGAAGAGGGGGCCCCTACAATGAGCAGTTCTTC.

The sample holds one count of this clone. Within the sample, other DNA sequences also encode this same CDR3. The chain links TRBV25-1 to TRBJ1-1; no definite D call. Germline V gene data show CDR1 as MGHDK and CDR2 as SYGVNS. Trimming shortened V by 3 bases and J by 5 bases, and 7 bases separated the two germline ends. The CDR3 sequence is 12 residues long. The CDR3 sequence: CASSEGNTEAFF. DNA of the CDR3: TGTGCCAGCAGTGAGGGGAATACTGAAGCTTTCTTT.

The chain joins TRBV5-1 to TRBJ1-3, with 7 bases fitting TRBD1. V shed 0 bases, J shed 8 bases, and the junction held 2 bases outside the gene matches. This CDR3 comprises 13 residues. Germline loops: CDR1 SGHRS, CDR2 YFSETQ. The CDR3 coding sequence is TGCGCCAGCAGCTTGGACAGGGGAGACACCATATATTTT. Residues: CASSLDRGDTIYF.

V usage is TRBV18 and J usage is TRBJ2-1; 9 bases line up with TRBD1. Germline V gene data show CDR1 as KGHSH and CDR2 as LQKENI. This CDR3 has 15 amino acids. The ends lost 2 bases at V and 5 bases at J; junction bases unmatched: 4. The CDR3 region has the DNA TGTGCCAGCTCACCAAGGGACAGGGTAAACAATGAGCAGTTCTTC. As protein: CASSPRDRVNNEQFF. Variable domain in full (rest from reference TRBV18 and TRBJ2-1): NAGVMQNPRHLVRRRGQEARLRCSPMKGHSHVYWYRQLPEEGLKFMVYLQKENIIDESGMPKERFSAEFPKEGPSILRIQQVVRGDSAAYFCASSPRDRVNNEQFFGPGTRLTVL.

The chain joins TRBV15 to TRBJ2-5; TRBD2 matches at 11 bases. The CDR3 consists of 16 residues. The trim removed 2 bases at V and 2 bases at J, leaving 4 bases unmatched. The germline gives CDR1 LNHNV, CDR2 YYDKDF (reference sequence). The CDR3 here is CATSRYPSGGQETQYF. In nucleotides, the CDR3 is TGTGCCACCAGCAGATACCCTAGCGGGGGGCAAGAGACCCAGTACTTC.

This clone was recorded only once. The chain couples TRBV11-2 to TRBJ2-5; D perhaps matches TRBD2 (5 bases). There are 16 residues in the CDR3. V lost 4 bases and J lost 2, with 17 bases in between. Germline-derived CDR1 and CDR2 are SGHAT and FQNNGV. CDR3 DNA sequence: TGTGCCAGCAGCTCGAGCCTTGGACTGGAGCAAGAGACCCAGTACTTC. Its protein is CASSSSLGLEQETQYF.

The chain combines TRBV25-1 with TRBJ2-1; perhaps TRBD1 as D (6 bases). Germline CDR1 is MGHDK and CDR2 is SYGVNS. The CDR3 runs to 14 residues. V shed 1 base and J shed 5 bases, with 9 bases lying between them. CDR3 DNA sequence: TGTGCCAGCAGTGAATTCGGACAGAACAATGAGCAGTTCTTC. It is translated as CASSEFGQNNEQFF.

On this clone: With a far larger clone one base away, a read error is the likely cause. Other DNA sequences from this sample encode an identical CDR3 as well. This chain's CDR3 is CASQRTSGANEQFF. In nucleotides, the CDR3 is TGTGCCAGCCAGAGGACTAGCGGGGCCAATGAGCAGTTCTTC. The chain is built from TRBV6-4 and TRBJ2-1; 12 bases align to TRBD2. Per the germline V gene, CDR1 is MRHNA and CDR2 is SNTAGT. The CDR3 has 14 amino acids. V shed 8 bases and J 6 bases; nucleotides not matched to a gene: 5.

The chain links TRBV4-1 to TRBJ2-1; maybe TRBD1 (6 bases). Germline V gives CDR1 MGHRA, CDR2 YSYEKL. V lost 3 bases to trimming and J lost 2 bases, with 14 bases between them. The CDR3 is 16 amino acids. The CDR3 is CASSQPEGVTYNEQFF. The CDR3 DNA reads as TGCGCCAGCAGCCAGCCTGAGGGGGTAACCTACAATGAGCAGTTCTTC.

The chain is built from TRBV7-3 and TRBJ2-3, with D unresolved. Looked up from germline, CDR1 is SGHTA and CDR2 is FQGTGA. This CDR3 region has 15 residues. Trimming removed 2 bases at V and 0 bases at J, with 9 bases between. The CDR3 nucleotides are TGTGCCAGCAGCTTAGAACCGACGAGCACAGATACGCAGTATTTT. Translated, it gives CASSLEPTSTDTQYF.